The 16 T cell receptor beta chains below come from one sample, sequenced in a study of blood T cell repertoires in COVID-19. This table comes from immunoSEQ multiplex PCR, and its TCRdb copy is limited to in-frame clones, with some not included. Among 55,000 to 80,000 clones listed, roughly 81% were seen once. Specimen: peripheral blood. The origin of the receptors is a human donor in a cohort sampled during active COVID-19.

V is TRBV28 and J is TRBJ2-7; 11 positions agree with TRBD1. The V segment lost 5 bases and the J segment 7 bases; nucleotides outside the gene matches: 7. CDR1 is MDHEN and CDR2 is SYDVKM in the germline V gene. The CDR3 consists of 14 residues. CDR3 bases: TGTGCCAGCAGTCCCGGGACAGGGGGGTTGGAGCAGTACTTC. Translation gives CASSPGTGGLEQYF.

This chain connects TRBV7-9 to TRBJ2-3; weak D call: TRBD2 (6 bases). The CDR3 has 17 amino acids. V lost 5 bases to trimming and J lost 8 bases, with 26 bases between them. The germline gives CDR1 SEHNR, CDR2 FQNEAQ (reference sequence). CDR3: CASSPATDGSPRGTQYF. CDR3 coding DNA: TGTGCCAGCAGCCCTGCTACCGACGGGAGTCCAAGAGGTACGCAGTATTTT.

The chain carries TRBV11-2 and TRBJ2-7; D is possibly TRBD2 (6 bases). CDR3 length: 14 amino acids. Germline CDR1 and CDR2: SGHAT and FQNNGV. V gave up 5 bases and J gave up 6 bases, with 17 bases separating them. The CDR3 loop is CASSSAGLGGEQYF. CDR3 sequence (DNA): TGTGCCAGCAGCAGCGCAGGGCTGGGGGGCGAGCAGTACTTC.

This clone came up a few times. This sequence joins TRBV5-1 and TRBJ1-1; 12 bases align to TRBD1. This CDR3 is 17 amino acids long. J lost 4 bases, V lost 0 bases, and 7 bases had no gene match. Germline loops: CDR1 SGHRS, CDR2 YFSETQ. CDR3 protein: CASSLAGQGALATEAFF. As DNA, the CDR3 is TGCGCCAGCAGCTTGGCGGGACAGGGGGCATTGGCCACTGAAGCTTTCTTT.

The gene calls are TRBV18 and TRBJ1-1, with D hard to call. V lost 3 bases and J 7 bases, leaving 12 bases between the germline ends. This CDR3 is built from 13 residues. CDR1 and CDR2 (germline): KGHSH, LQKENI. The CDR3 bases are TGTGCCAGCTCACCGGTTAAGGACTATGAAGCTTTCTTT. Protein product: CASSPVKDYEAFF.

In nucleotides, the CDR3 is TGTGCCTGGAGCGCGACCGGGGGTAATGAAAAACTGTTTTTT. Protein: CAWSATGGNEKLFF. The chain recombines TRBV30 with TRBJ1-4; D is possibly TRBD1 (5 bases). Germline V gene sequence: CDR1 GTSNPN, CDR2 SVGIG (reference sequence). CDR3 length: 14 residues. Trimming pared 3 bases from V and 4 bases from J, leaving 12 bases between.

The chain combines TRBV10-3 with TRBJ1-2, with D possibly being TRBD1 (5 bases). CDR1 ENHRY and CDR2 SYGVKD come from the germline V gene. The CDR3 loop spans 13 amino acids. Trimming took 5 bases from V and 2 from J, leaving 9 bases between them. For the CDR3, the DNA is TGTGCCATCAGTTCGGGACTGAACTATGGCTACACCTTC. This sequence encodes CAISSGLNYGYTF.

The CDR3 sequence: CASSLDAATGNTIYF. The CDR3 DNA sequence: TGCGCCAGCAGCTTGGATGCGGCAACTGGAAACACCATATATTTT. This chain uses TRBV5-1 with TRBJ1-3; D is uncertain. There are 15 residues in the CDR3. CDR1 SGHRS and CDR2 YFSETQ come from the germline V gene. The V end was cut by 0 bases, the J end by 2 bases, with 9 bases between.

This clone was detected a few times. The chain uses TRBV24-1 and TRBJ2-1, with D possibly matching TRBD2 (6 bases). V gave up 3 bases and J gave up 0 bases, with 14 bases separating them. Germline V CDR1 and CDR2: KGHDR, SFDVKD. The CDR3 totals 17 residues. CDR3 amino acids: CATSDVLGGSSYNEQFF. The CDR3 DNA follows: TGTGCCACCAGTGATGTGCTGGGAGGAAGCTCCTACAATGAGCAGTTCTTC.

The chain recombines TRBV6-5 with TRBJ2-1, with 7 bases that match TRBD1. Germline values: CDR1 MNHEY, CDR2 SVGAGI. CDR3 length: 12 amino acids. The V gene end was trimmed by 8 bases and the J gene end by 14 bases; junction bases not matched to a gene: 12. CDR3 sequence (DNA): TGTGCCAGCGGGGACAGCCTCTCGCACAAGTTCTTC. Its protein is CASGDSLSHKFF.

The rearrangement joins TRBV3-1 (or the pseudogene TRBV3-2) to TRBJ2-7; 9 positions agree with TRBD2. Losses at the gene ends were 6 bases for V and 0 bases for J; bases not matched to a gene: 9. The CDR3 is made up of 16 amino acids. Germline V gene lookup returns CDR1 LGHDT and CDR2 YNNKEL (reference sequence). CDR3 sequence: CASRGMSAGGSYEQYF. Here the CDR3 DNA reads TGTGCCAGCAGGGGCATGTCAGCGGGAGGCTCCTACGAGCAGTACTTC.

This sequence joins TRBV6-4 and TRBJ2-2; a possible D gene is TRBD1 (6 bases). This CDR3 contains 15 residues. Trimming stripped 7 bases from V and 0 bases from J, with 12 bases between. Germline CDR1 and CDR2: MRHNA and SNTAGT. CDR3 DNA sequence: TGTGCCAGCACGATGGACAGCTCGAACACCGGGGAGCTGTTTTTT. This encodes CASTMDSSNTGELFF.

The chain has TRBV19 and TRBJ2-1; 7 positions agree with TRBD2. CDR3 length equals 16 residues. Germline V gene data show CDR1 as LNHDA and CDR2 as SQIVND (reference sequence). V lost 0 bases to trimming and J lost 0 bases; unmatched junction nucleotides: 2. DNA for the CDR3: TGTGCCAGTAGTATAGAGGCTAGCGGCTCCTACAATGAGCAGTTCTTC. Translation gives CASSIEASGSYNEQFF.

The chain employs TRBV28 and TRBJ1-2, with D maybe TRBD1 (6 bases). CDR3 length equals 12 residues. Trimming took 8 bases from V and 4 from J, leaving 11 bases between them. The germline V gene encodes CDR1 MDHEN and CDR2 SYDVKM. The CDR3 sequence: CASQTGFYGYTF. CDR3 sequence (DNA): TGTGCCAGCCAGACAGGATTCTATGGCTACACCTTC.

The chain has TRBV24-1 and TRBJ2-7; 7 bases fit TRBD2. This CDR3 is built from 13 residues. V shed 9 bases and J 5 bases; nucleotides not matched to a gene: 9. CDR1 is KGHDR and CDR2 is SFDVKD in the germline V gene. For the CDR3, the DNA is TGTGCCACCCCGCAGGCGGGGGTCCACGAGCAGTACTTC. This translates into CATPQAGVHEQYF.

This chain connects TRBV10-2 to TRBJ2-3; maybe TRBD2 (6 bases). CDR3 length: 13 amino acids. From germline, CDR1 is WSHSY and CDR2 SAAADI. V was clipped by 6 bases and J by 5 bases, with 12 bases between them. CDR3 DNA sequence: TGCGCCAGCAGATCGGGGGTTGAAGATACGCAGTATTTT. Its protein is CASRSGVEDTQYF.